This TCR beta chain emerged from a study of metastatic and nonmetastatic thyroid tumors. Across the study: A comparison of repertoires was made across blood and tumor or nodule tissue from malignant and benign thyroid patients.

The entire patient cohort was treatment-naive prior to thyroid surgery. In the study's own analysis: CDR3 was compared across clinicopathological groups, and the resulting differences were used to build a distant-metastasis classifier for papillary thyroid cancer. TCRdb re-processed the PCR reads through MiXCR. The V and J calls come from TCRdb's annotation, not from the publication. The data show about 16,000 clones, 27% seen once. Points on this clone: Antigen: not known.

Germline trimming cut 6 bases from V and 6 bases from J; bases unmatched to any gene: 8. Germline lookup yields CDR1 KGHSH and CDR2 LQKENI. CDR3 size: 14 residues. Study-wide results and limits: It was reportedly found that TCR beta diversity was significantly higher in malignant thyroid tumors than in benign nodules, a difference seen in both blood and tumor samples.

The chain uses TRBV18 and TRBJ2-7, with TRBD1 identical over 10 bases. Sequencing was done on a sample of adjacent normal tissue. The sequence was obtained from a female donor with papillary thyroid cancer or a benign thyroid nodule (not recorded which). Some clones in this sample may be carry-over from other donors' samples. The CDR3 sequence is CASSTGQGLFEQYF. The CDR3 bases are TGTGCCAGCTCCACGGGACAGGGGTTATTCGAGCAGTACTTC. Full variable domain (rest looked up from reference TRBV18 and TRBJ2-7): NAGVMQNPRHLVRRRGQEARLRCSPMKGHSHVYWYRQLPEEGLKFMVYLQKENIIDESGMPKERFSAEFPKEGPSILRIQQVVRGDSAAYFCASSTGQGLFEQYFGPGTRLTVT.